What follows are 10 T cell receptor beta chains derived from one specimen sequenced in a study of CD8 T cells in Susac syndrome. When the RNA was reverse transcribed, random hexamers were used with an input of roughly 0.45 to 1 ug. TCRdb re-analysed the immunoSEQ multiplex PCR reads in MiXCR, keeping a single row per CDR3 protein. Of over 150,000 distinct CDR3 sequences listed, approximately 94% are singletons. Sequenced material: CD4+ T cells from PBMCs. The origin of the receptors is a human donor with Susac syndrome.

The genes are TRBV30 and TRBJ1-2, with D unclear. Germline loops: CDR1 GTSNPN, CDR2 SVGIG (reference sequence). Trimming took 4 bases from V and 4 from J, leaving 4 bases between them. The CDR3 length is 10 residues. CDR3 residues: CAWMSYGYTF. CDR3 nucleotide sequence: TGTGCCTGGATGAGCTATGGCTACACCTTC.

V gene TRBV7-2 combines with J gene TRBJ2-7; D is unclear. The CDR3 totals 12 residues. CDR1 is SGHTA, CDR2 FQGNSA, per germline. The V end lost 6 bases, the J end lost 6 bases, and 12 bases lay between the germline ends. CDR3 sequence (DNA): TGTGCCAGCAGGGGTCCCGAGGCCGAGCAGTACTTC. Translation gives CASRGPEAEQYF.

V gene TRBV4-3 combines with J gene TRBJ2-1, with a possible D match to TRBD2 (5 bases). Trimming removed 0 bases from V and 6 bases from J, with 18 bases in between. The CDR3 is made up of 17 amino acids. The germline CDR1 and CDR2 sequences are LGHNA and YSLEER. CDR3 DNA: TGCGCCAGCAGCCAAGATCCGACCGCCGTTCGGGGCAATGAGCAGTTCTTC. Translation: CASSQDPTAVRGNEQFF.

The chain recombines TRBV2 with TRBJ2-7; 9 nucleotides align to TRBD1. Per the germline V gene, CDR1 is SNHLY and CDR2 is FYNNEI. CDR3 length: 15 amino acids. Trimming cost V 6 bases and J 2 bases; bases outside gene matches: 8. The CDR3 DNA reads TGTGCCAGCAGACTTACAGGGGGCGTCGCCTACGAGCAGTACGTC. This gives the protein CASRLTGGVAYEQYV.

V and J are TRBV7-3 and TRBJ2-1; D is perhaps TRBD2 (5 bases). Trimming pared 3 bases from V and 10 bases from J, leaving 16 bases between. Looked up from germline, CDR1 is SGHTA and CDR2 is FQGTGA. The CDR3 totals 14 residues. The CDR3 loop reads CASSFGGQSREQFF. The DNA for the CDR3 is TGTGCCAGCAGCTTTGGAGGTCAGAGCCGAGAGCAGTTCTTC.

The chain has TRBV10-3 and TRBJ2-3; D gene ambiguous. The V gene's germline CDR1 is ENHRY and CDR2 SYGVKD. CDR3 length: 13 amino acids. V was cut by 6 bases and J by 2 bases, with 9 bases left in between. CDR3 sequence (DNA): TGTGCCATCAGCCCGAGAGACACAGATACGCAGTATTTT. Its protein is CAISPRDTDTQYF.

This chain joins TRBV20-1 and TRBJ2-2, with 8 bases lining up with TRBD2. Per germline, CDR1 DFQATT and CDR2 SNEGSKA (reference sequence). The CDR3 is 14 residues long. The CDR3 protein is CSARGLASTGELFF. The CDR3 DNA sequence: TGCAGCGCAAGAGGACTAGCTAGCACCGGGGAGCTGTTTTTT.

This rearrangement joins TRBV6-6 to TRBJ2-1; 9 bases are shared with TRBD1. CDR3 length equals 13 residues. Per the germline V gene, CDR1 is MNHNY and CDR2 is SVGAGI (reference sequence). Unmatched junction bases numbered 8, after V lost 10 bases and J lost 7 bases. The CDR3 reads CAISRGQGNEQFF. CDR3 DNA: TGTGCCATCTCACGGGGACAGGGAAATGAGCAGTTCTTC.

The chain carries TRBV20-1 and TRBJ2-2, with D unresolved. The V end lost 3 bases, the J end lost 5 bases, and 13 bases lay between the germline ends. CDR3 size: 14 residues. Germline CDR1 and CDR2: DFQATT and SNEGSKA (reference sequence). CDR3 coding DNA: TGCAGTGCTAGCAAGGACGGGTTAACCGGGGAGCTGTTTTTT. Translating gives CSASKDGLTGELFF.

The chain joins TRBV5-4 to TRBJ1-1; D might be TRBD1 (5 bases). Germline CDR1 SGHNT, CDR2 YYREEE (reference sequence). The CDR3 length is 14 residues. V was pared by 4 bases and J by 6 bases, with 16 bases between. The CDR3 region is CASSRGGERAEAFF. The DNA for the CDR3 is TGTGCCAGCAGCCGGGGGGGGGAGAGGGCTGAAGCTTTCTTT.